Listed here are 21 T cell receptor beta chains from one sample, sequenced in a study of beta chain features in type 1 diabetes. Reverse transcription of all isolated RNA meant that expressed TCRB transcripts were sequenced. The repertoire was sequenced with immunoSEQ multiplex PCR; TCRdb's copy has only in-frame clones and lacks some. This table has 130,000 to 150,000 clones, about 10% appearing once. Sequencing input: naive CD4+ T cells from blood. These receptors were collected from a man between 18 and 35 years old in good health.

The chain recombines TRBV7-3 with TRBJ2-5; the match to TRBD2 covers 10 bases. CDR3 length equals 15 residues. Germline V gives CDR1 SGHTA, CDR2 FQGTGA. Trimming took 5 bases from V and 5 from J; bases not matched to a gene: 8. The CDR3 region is CASSVIAGGWETQYF. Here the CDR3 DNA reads TGTGCCAGCAGCGTCATAGCGGGGGGCTGGGAGACCCAGTACTTC.

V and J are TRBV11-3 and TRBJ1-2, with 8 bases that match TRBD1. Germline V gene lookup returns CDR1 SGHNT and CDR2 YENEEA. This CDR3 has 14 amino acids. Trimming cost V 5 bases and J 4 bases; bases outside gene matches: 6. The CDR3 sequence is CASSIQDRAYGYTF. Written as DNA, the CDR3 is TGTGCCAGCAGCATCCAGGACAGGGCCTATGGCTACACCTTC. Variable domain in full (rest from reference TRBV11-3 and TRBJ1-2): EAGVVQSPRYKIIEKKQPVAFWCNPISGHNTLYWYLQNLGQGPELLIRYENEEAVDDSQLPKDRFSAERLKGVDSTLKIQPAELGDSAVYLCASSIQDRAYGYTFGSGTRLTVV.

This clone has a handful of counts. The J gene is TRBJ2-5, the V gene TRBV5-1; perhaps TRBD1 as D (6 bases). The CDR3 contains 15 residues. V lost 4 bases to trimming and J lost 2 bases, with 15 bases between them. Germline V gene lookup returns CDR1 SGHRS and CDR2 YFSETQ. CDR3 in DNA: TGCGCCAGCAGCACCTCCGACAGGATACAAGAGACCCAGTACTTC. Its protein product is CASSTSDRIQETQYF.

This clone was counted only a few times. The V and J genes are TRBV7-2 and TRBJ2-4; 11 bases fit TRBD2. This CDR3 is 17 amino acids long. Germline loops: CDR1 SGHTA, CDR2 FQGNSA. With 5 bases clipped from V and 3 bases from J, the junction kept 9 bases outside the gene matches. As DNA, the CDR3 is TGTGCCAGCAGCCCCCTCCTAGCGGGGGGACACAAAAACATTCAGTACTTC. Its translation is CASSPLLAGGHKNIQYF.

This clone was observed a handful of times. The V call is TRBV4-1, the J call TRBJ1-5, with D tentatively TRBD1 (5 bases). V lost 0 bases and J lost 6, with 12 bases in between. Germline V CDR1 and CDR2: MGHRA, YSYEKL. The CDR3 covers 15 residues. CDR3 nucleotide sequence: TGCGCCAGCAGCCAAGATTGGAGGGGAGGTCAGCCCCAGCATTTT. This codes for CASSQDWRGGQPQHF.

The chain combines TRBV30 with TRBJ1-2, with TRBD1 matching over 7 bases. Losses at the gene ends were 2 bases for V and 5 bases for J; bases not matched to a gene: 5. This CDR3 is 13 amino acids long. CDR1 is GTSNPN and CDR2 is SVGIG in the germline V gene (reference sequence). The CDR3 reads CAWSSDREYGYTF. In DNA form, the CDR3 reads TGTGCCTGGAGTTCAGACAGGGAATATGGCTACACCTTC.

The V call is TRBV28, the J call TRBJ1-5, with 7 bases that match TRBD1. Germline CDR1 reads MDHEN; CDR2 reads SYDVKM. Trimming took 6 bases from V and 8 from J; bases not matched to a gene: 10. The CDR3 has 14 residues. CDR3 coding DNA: TGTGCCAGCAGGCTAGGGGGCTCGGGAGAGCCCCAGCATTTT. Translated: CASRLGGSGEPQHF.

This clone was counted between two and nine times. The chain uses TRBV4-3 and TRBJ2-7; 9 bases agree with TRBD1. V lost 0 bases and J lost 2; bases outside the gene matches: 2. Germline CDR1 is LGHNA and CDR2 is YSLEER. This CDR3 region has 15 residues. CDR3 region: CASSQEGTGTYEQYF. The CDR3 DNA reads TGCGCCAGCAGCCAAGAAGGGACAGGGACCTACGAGCAGTACTTC.

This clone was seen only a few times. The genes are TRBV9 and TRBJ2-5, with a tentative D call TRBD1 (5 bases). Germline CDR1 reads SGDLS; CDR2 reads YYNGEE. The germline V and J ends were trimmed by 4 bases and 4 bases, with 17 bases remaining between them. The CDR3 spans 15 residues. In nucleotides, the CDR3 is TGTGCCAGCAGCCGTAGAGAAGGGGTAGTAGAGACCCAGTACTTC. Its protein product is CASSRREGVVETQYF.

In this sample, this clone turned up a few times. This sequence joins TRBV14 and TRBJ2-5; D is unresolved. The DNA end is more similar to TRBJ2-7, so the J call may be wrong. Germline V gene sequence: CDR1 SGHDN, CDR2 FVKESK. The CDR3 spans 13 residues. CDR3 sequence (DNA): TGTGCCAGCAGCCAAGTTCACTCCTACGAGCAGTACTTC. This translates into CASSQVHSYEQYF.

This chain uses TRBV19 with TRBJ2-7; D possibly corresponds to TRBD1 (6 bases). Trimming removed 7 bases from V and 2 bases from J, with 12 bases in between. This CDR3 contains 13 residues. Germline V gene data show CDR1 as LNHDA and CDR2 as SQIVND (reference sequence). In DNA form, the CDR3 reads TGTGCCAGTAATAAGGGGGACACCTACGAGCAGTACTTC. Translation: CASNKGDTYEQYF.

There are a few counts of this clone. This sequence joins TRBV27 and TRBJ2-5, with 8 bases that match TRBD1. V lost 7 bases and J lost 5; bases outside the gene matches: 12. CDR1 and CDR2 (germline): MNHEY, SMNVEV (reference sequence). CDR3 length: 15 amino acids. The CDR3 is CASIKWTGKGETQYF. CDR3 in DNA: TGTGCCAGCATCAAATGGACAGGGAAGGGGGAGACCCAGTACTTC.

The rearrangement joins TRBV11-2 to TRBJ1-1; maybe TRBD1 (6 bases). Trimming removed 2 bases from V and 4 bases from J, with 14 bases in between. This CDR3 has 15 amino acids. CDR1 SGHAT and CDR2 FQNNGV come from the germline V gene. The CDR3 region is CASSLFGGAFTEAFF. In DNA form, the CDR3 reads TGTGCCAGCAGCTTATTTGGGGGGGCCTTCACTGAAGCTTTCTTT.

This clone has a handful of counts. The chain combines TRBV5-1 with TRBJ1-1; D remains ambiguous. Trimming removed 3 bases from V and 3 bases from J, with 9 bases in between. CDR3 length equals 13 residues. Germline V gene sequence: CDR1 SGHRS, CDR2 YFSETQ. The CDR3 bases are TGCGCCAGCAGCTCTTTAGATGACACTGAAGCTTTCTTT. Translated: CASSSLDDTEAFF. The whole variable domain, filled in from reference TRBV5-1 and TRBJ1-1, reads KAGVTQTPRYLIKTRGQQVTLSCSPISGHRSVSWYQQTPGQGLQFLFEYFSETQRNKGNFPGRFSGRQFSNSRSEMNVSTLELGDSALYLCASSSLDDTEAFFGQGTRLTVV.

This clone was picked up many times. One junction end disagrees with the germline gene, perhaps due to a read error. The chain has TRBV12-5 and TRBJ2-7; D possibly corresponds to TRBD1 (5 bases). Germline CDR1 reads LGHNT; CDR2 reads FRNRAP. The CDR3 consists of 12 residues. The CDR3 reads CASGSVSGQKDF. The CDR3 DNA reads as TGTGCTAGTGGTTCCGTGTCCGGACAAAAGGACTTC.

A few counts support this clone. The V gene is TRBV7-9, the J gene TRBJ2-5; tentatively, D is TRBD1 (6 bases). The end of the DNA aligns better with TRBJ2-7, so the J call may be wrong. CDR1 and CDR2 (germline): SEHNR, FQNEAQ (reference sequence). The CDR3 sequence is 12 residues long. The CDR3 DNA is TGTGCCGGATCAGGGGCTCATGACGAGCAGTACTTC. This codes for CAGSGAHDEQYF.

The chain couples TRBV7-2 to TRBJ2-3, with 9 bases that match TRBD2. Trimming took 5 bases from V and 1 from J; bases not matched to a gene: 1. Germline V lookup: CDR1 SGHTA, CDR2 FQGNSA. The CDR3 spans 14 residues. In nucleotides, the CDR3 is TGTGCCAGCAGCCCTAGCGGGGGCACAGATACGCAGTATTTT. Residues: CASSPSGGTDTQYF.

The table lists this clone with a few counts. CDR3 nucleotide sequence: TGTGCCAGCAGTTACTTTAGCGGGGCCGGAGATACGCAGTATTTT. It encodes CASSYFSGAGDTQYF. The genes are TRBV28 and TRBJ2-3; 8 bases match TRBD2. The CDR3 runs 15 residues. Germline trimming cut 4 bases from V and 5 bases from J; bases unmatched to any gene: 8. Germline lookup yields CDR1 MDHEN and CDR2 SYDVKM.

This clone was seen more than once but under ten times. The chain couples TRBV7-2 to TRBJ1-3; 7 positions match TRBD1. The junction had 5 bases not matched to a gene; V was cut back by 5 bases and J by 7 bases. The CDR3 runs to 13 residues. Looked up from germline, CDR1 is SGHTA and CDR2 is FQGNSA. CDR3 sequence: CASSPGQVNTIYF. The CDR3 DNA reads TGTGCCAGCAGCCCCGGACAGGTGAACACCATATATTTT.

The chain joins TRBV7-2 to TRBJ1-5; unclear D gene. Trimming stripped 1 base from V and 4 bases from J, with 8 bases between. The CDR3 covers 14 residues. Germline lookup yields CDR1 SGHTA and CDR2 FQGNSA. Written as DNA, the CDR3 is TGTGCCAGCAGCTTAGAACAGATTAATCAGCCCCAGCATTTT. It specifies CASSLEQINQPQHF.

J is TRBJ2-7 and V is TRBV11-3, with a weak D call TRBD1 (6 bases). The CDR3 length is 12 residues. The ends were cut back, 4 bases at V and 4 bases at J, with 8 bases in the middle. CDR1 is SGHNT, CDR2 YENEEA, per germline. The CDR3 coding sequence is TGTGCCAGCAGCTCGGGACAATACGAGCAGTACTTC. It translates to CASSSGQYEQYF.